The source of this T cell receptor beta chain is a study of cytomegalovirus exposure and HLA in healthy donors (dated by TCRdb to between 2016 and 2019). Describing the broader study: According to a later analysis, one platform produced both the approximately 110 validation repertoires and the 666 repertoires of the first cohort. The study aimed to test whether cataloging public T cell receptors could reveal signatures of past pathogen exposure. Besides the first cohort of under 700 subjects, a separate validation cohort made up of 120 or so different subjects was used. To predict cytomegalovirus infection status, the study brought together high-throughput TCR immunosequencing, statistical association of individual TCRs with disease status, and machine learning. Study-wide findings and limitations: The study gave a list of about 150 TCR beta chains associated with cytomegalovirus. In vitro tests confirmed that a few of the cytomegalovirus-associated TCR beta chains recognize cytomegalovirus antigens. The classifier was reported to diagnose cytomegalovirus status with high specificity and sensitivity in both the original cohort and the validation cohort. A later analysis found that TCRs clustered in the first cohort also tended to co-occur in the approximately 120 validation repertoires, with roughly 95% of cluster scores above 0. Most TCR sequences were observed very rarely across donors, whereas some public TCRs were present in many individuals. The authors suggested that the approach could potentially be extended to other disease states and immunological phenotypes. A later analysis had no HLA typing for the validation cohort, so co-occurrence there was scored across all 120 repertoires.

Library preparation was by the immunoSEQ multiplex PCR assay. The source study handled its data this way. A statistical classification framework was built to diagnose cytomegalovirus status from the catalog of TCR beta chain sequences. Here the immuneACCESS table is served through TCRdb, limited to in-frame sequences with V and J called. Missing clones are a known gap in these copies; in checked studies unresolved V genes cover under half, and the rest lacks a known reason. That table furnishes V, J and clone size, whereas the DNA furnished D and trimming. This sample holds 76,000 or so clones; around 94% were observed only once. Jointly, the top ten make up more than 2% of the sample. Looking up the germline V gene yields CDR1 ENHRY and CDR2 SYGVKD. Counted from cysteine to phenylalanine, this CDR3 has 14 amino acids. Only the CDR3 DNA is retained, 42 bases long and in frame from the first base. V sheds 6 bases and J sheds 2 bases, leaving 11 bases between their ends.

With respect to this clone: Its antigen is not yet known. No much larger clone exists at a distance of one base, and base qualities are not known.

The donors belonged to the validation cohort of over a hundred subjects, which was separate from the approximately 700-subject first cohort. The clonotype comes from a young woman in good health and CMV-seronegative. Sequencing was performed on PBMCs. The chain was built from TRBV10-3 and TRBJ1-3, with TRBD1 as a weak D call on 6 bases. The CDR3 loop reads CAISSQGTGNTIYF. The nucleotide sequence reads TGTGCCATCAGCTCACAGGGAACTGGAAACACCATATATTTT.